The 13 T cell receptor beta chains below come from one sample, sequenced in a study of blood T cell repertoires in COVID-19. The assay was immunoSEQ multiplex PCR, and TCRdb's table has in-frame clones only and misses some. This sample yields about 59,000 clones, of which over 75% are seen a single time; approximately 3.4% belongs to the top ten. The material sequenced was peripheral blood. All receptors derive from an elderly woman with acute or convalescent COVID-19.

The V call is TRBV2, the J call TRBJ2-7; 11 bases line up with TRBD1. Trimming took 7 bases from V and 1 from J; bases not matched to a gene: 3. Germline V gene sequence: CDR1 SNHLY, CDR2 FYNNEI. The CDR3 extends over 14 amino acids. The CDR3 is CASTGQGASYEQYF. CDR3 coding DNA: TGTGCCAGCACCGGACAGGGGGCGTCCTACGAGCAGTACTTC.

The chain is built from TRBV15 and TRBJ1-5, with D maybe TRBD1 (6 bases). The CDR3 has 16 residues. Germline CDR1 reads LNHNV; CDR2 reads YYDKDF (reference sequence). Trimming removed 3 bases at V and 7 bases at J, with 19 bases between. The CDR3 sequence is CATSRSFHSGDQPQHF. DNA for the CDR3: TGTGCCACCAGCAGGAGCTTCCACTCAGGGGACCAGCCCCAGCATTTT. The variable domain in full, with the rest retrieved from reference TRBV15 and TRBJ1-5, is DAMVIQNPRYQVTQFGKPVTLSCSQTLNHNVMYWYQQKSSQAPKLLFHYYDKDFNNEADTPDNFQSRRPNTSFCFLDIRSPGLGDTAMYLCATSRSFHSGDQPQHFGDGTRLSIL.

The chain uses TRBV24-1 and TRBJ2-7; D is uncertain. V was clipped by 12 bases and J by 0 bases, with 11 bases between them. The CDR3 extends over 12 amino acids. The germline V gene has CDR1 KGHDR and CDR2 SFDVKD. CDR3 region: CALTGVSYEQYF. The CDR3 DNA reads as TGTGCCCTAACGGGTGTCTCCTACGAGCAGTACTTC.

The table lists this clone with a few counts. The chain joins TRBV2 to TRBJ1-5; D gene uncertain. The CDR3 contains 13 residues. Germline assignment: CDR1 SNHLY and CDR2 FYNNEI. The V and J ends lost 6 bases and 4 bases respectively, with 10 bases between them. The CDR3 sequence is CASRADGNQPQHF. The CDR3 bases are TGTGCCAGCAGAGCGGACGGGAATCAGCCCCAGCATTTT.

CDR3 in amino acids: CASSRITGQGIYEQYF. As DNA, the CDR3 is TGTGCCAGCAGCCGGATTACAGGGCAAGGCATCTACGAGCAGTACTTC. This chain links TRBV14 with TRBJ2-7; D possibly corresponds to TRBD1 (6 bases). V was pared by 4 bases and J by 3 bases, with 19 bases between. The CDR3 has 16 residues. Germline values: CDR1 SGHDN, CDR2 FVKESK. Filled out from reference TRBV14 and TRBJ2-7, the complete variable domain reads EAGVTQFPSHSVIEKGQTVTLRCDPISGHDNLYWYRRVMGKEIKFLLHFVKESKQDESGMPNNRFLAERTGGTYSTLKVQPAELEDSGVYFCASSRITGQGIYEQYFGPGTRLTVT.

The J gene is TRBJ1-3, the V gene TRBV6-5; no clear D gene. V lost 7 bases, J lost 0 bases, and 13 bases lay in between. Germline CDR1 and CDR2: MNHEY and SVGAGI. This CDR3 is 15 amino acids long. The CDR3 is CASKWEKDSGNTIYF. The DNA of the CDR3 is TGTGCCAGCAAGTGGGAGAAAGACTCTGGAAACACCATATATTTT.

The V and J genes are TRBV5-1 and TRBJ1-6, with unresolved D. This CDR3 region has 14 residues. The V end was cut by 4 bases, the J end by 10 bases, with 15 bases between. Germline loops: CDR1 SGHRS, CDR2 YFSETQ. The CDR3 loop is CASSQEGIISPLHF. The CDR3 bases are TGCGCCAGCAGCCAGGAGGGAATTATATCACCCCTCCACTTT.

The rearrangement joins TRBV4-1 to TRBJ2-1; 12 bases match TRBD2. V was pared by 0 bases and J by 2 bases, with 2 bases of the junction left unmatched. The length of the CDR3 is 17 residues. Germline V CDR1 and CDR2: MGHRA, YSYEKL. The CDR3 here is CASSQERLAGAYNEQFF. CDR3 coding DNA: TGCGCCAGCAGCCAAGAAAGACTAGCGGGAGCCTACAATGAGCAGTTCTTC.

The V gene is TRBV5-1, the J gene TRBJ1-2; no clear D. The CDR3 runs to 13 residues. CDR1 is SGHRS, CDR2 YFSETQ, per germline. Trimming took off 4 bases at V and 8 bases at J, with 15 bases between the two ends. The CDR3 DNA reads TGCGCCAGCAGCCAGCGGACGGACGGGGGCTACACCTTC. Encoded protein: CASSQRTDGGYTF.

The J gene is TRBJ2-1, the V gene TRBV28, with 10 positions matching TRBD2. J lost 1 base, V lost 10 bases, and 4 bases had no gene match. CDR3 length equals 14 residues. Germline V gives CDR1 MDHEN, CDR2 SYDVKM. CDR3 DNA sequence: TGTGCCACCCTACTAGCGGGGTCCTACAATGAGCAGTTCTTC. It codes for CATLLAGSYNEQFF.

In DNA, the CDR3 is TGTGCCAGCAGCGACGACAGGGGGCGAAACGAGCAGTACTTC. It yields the protein CASSDDRGRNEQYF. The rearrangement joins TRBV9 to TRBJ2-7; 10 bases fit TRBD1. The CDR3 spans 14 residues. V lost 3 bases, J lost 5 bases, and 5 bases stayed unmatched. CDR1 and CDR2 (germline): SGDLS, YYNGEE. Looking up the rest from reference TRBV9 and TRBJ2-7 gives the full variable domain: DSGVTQTPKHLITATGQRVTLRCSPRSGDLSVYWYQQSLDQGLQFLIQYYNGEERAKGNILERFSAQQFPDLHSELNLSSLELGDSALYFCASSDDRGRNEQYFGPGTRLTVT.

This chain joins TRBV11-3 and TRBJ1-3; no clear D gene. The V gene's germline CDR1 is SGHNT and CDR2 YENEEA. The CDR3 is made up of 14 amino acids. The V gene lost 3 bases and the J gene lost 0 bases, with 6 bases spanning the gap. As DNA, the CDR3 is TGTGCCAGCAGCTTGGGCAACTCTGGAAACACCATATATTTT. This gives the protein CASSLGNSGNTIYF.

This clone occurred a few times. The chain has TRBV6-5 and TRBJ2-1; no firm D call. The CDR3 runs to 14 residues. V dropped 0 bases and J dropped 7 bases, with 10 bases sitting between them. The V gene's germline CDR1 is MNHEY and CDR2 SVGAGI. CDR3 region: CASSYSPSRNEQFF. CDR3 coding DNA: TGTGCCAGCAGTTACTCGCCATCTAGAAATGAGCAGTTCTTC.